The T cell receptor beta chain under discussion was sequenced for a study of identical twins. Template switching (which added a universal primer site) was used, and cDNA carried unique molecular identifiers. TCRdb re-derived calls from the 5' RACE reads in MiXCR, one entry per CDR3 protein. The sample includes more than 600,000 distinct CDR3 sequences, about 18% seen only once; the top ten take about an eighth. The germline V gene encodes CDR1 KGHSH and CDR2 LQKENI. This CDR3 is 13 amino acids long. Trimming cost V 6 bases and J 7 bases; bases outside gene matches: 8. These data are also associated with another study on T cells expressing NK-cell markers. From that paper: Serological testing identified seven of the eight sequenced donors as HCMV-seropositive and one as seronegative. These clonotypes, the leaders elsewhere, also led the CD3+CD56-NKG2C+ fraction in a handful of donors.

The chain carries TRBV18 and TRBJ1-2, with 7 nucleotides matching TRBD1. The source material was PBMCs. The TCR originated in a young woman in good health. The CDR3 loop is CASSLGTVFGYTF. The CDR3 nucleotides read TGTGCCAGCTCGCTTGGGACAGTCTTTGGCTACACCTTC.